The TCR beta chain described here comes from a study of blood T cell repertoires in COVID-19. Study-wide context: Samples taken during acute and convalescent COVID-19 were collected in the United States, Italy and Spain.

Participant reports of clinical history set cohort assignment. Each recovered donor of Cohort 3 presented with two negative PCRs, clearance, or symptom resolution. In germline, CDR1 is MNHEY, CDR2 SMNVEV (reference sequence). The trim removed 4 bases at V and 3 bases at J, leaving 12 bases unmatched. The CDR3 covers 17 residues. Here immunoSEQ multiplex PCR was the method, and the copy in TCRdb shows in-frame clones only, minus some. The sample has about 310,000 clones, 70% to 90% seen once; the top ten hold under 2.5%. Sequencing input: PBMCs or T cells enriched from blood (not recorded which). The chain links TRBV27 to TRBJ2-5; 9 bases agree with TRBD1. The source of this sequence is a man younger than 40 who had recovered from COVID-19. In DNA form, the CDR3 reads TGTGCCAGCAGTTGGGGTCCCGGGACAGGGACGGAAGAGACCCAGTACTTC. It encodes CASSWGPGTGTEETQYF.